This T cell receptor beta chain was retrieved from a study of Ad26.COV2.S vaccination and SARS-CoV-2 variants. Regarding treatment: about 20 received Ad26.COV2.S at low or high dose, single or two shots; about 5 received placebo; per-sample allocation not given. The investigators took samples on day 63 after the first vaccine or placebo injection. Sequencing used immunoSEQ multiplex PCR; TCRdb keeps in-frame clones, though not all of them. The repertoire has a few hundred thousand clones, about nine tenths of them found once; the top ten carry about 3.4%. The CDR3 contains 15 residues. The germline gives CDR1 SGDLS, CDR2 YYNGEE. V was clipped by 6 bases and J by 6 bases, with 22 bases between them.

The chain uses TRBV9 and TRBJ2-7; D unresolved. This clonotype was sampled from a person aged 18 to 59 who received the Ad26.COV2.S COVID-19 vaccine or a placebo. The sequenced sample was peripheral blood, obtained in a trial of Ad26.COV2.S vaccine versus placebo. Written as DNA, the CDR3 is TGTGCCAGCACTTCCTTTTTCGGTGCATCGGGCGAGCAGTACTTC. Protein: CASTSFFGASGEQYF.